This T cell receptor (beta chain) stems from a study of shared clonotypes between healthy human individuals. Sequenced by immunoSEQ multiplex PCR; TCRdb stores in-frame clones only, minus some. The data hold more than 2 million clones, with around 95% observed a single time. CDR3 length equals 15 residues. Trimming at V came to 2 bases and at J to 6 bases, leaving 7 bases not matched to a gene. Germline loops: CDR1 WNHNN, CDR2 SYGVQD (reference sequence). This chain uses TRBV10-1 with TRBJ2-3; the match to TRBD2 covers 8 bases. This TCR came from a young man in good health. The sequenced sample was naive CD4+ T cells sorted from blood. The subset: CD45RA+ positively selected. The CDR3 is CASSETSGSWDTQYF. As DNA, the CDR3 is TGCGCCAGCAGTGAGACTAGCGGTTCTTGGGATACGCAGTATTTT.